Presented here are 6 T cell receptor beta chains from one specimen sequenced in a study of blood T cell repertoires in COVID-19. Only in-frame clones appear in the TCRdb table, and some are missing; sequencing was by immunoSEQ multiplex PCR. The table records 60,000 to 85,000 clones, approximately 79% of them present only once. The specimen was peripheral blood. Receptors originate from a woman aged 55-70 years with acute or convalescent COVID-19.

V and J are TRBV6-5 and TRBJ1-2, with D possibly matching TRBD1 (5 bases). Per the germline V gene, CDR1 is MNHEY and CDR2 is SVGAGI. The length of the CDR3 is 16 residues. Trimming pared 1 base from V and 0 bases from J, leaving 12 bases between. The CDR3 region has the DNA TGTGCCAGCAGTTACTTAATGGCAGGGTCTAACTATGGCTACACCTTC. It specifies CASSYLMAGSNYGYTF.

The chain combines TRBV7-2 with TRBJ1-1; 7 bases line up with TRBD1. V gave up 3 bases and J gave up 7 bases; unmatched junction bases: 11. The CDR3 length is 15 residues. Germline lookup yields CDR1 SGHTA and CDR2 FQGNSA. CDR3 residues: CASSFGQDRVYEAFF. CDR3 nucleotides: TGTGCCAGCAGCTTCGGACAAGACAGGGTCTATGAAGCTTTCTTT. The whole variable domain, filled in from reference TRBV7-2 and TRBJ1-1, reads GAGVSQSPSNKVTEKGKDVELRCDPISGHTALYWYRQSLGQGLEFLIYFQGNSAPDKSGLPSDRFSAERTGGSVSTLTIQRTQQEDSAVYLCASSFGQDRVYEAFFGQGTRLTVV.

This clone was picked up a small number of times. The V and J genes are TRBV5-1 and TRBJ1-1; unclear D gene. This CDR3 spans 14 amino acids. V dropped 0 bases and J dropped 5 bases, with 11 bases sitting between them. Germline CDR1 SGHRS, CDR2 YFSETQ. CDR3 nucleotides: TGCGCCAGCAGCTTGGTGAACGCGGGGACTGAAGCTTTCTTT. Translated, it gives CASSLVNAGTEAFF.

V and J are TRBV7-3 and TRBJ2-2; 12 bases fit TRBD2. V lost 5 bases and J lost 0; bases outside the gene matches: 7. The germline CDR1 and CDR2 sequences are SGHTA and FQGTGA. The CDR3 extends over 18 amino acids. Written as DNA, the CDR3 is TGTGCCAGCAGCGCTCGACTAGCGGGGGCCGCGAACACCGGGGAGCTGTTTTTT. Translating gives CASSARLAGAANTGELFF.

A word on this clone: Its ends do not fully match the called genes, so a read error is possible. The chain has TRBV5-1 and TRBJ1-2; 10 nucleotides line up with TRBD1. The CDR3 is 13 residues long. The germline gives CDR1 SGHRS, CDR2 YFSETQ. For the CDR3, the DNA is TGCGCCAGCACCCCCGACAGGGGGCAGTCTTCGGCCTTC. It yields the protein CASTPDRGQSSAF.

The V call is TRBV19, the J call TRBJ2-1, with D maybe TRBD1 (5 bases). CDR3 length: 14 residues. Germline V gives CDR1 LNHDA, CDR2 SQIVND (reference sequence). V was cut by 3 bases and J by 9 bases, with 15 bases left in between. The CDR3 DNA follows: TGTGCCAGTAGTATTACAGGTGCCTCGGGTGAGCAGTTCTTC. Its translation is CASSITGASGEQFF.